These T cell receptor beta chains were read from a single sample in a study of T cells after yellow fever vaccination. TCRdb reprocessed the 5' RACE reads with MiXCR, giving one entry per CDR3 protein. The sample includes 320,000 or so distinct CDR3 sequences, 8.1% seen only once; the top ten take approximately 15%. Sequencing used PBMCs, obtained more than 35 days after the first yellow fever vaccination. Every receptor here comes from a man between 18 and 35 years old who received the YFV17D yellow fever vaccine. The CDR3 runs from the conserved cysteine through the conserved F or W. D genes are given only for firm matches. Some rows have no size entry. The others give once, few or many, or a class for an expanded clone.

cdr3_length	v_call	j_call	d_call	clone_size	cdr3_aa	cdr3_nt
13	TRBV7-2	TRBJ2-7	-	few	CASSGGILYEQYF	TGTGCCAGCAGTGGGGGGATTCTTTACGAGCAGTACTTC
14	TRBV19	TRBJ2-5	-	-	CASSIHREMETQYF	TGTGCCAGTAGTATTCATCGGGAGATGGAGACCCAGTACTTC
15	TRBV7-2	TRBJ2-7	-	-	CASSIPATANYEQYF	TGTGCCAGCAGCATCCCCGCGACGGCTAACTACGAGCAGTACTTC
13	TRBV12-3/TRBV12-4	TRBJ2-3	-	few	CASSELPTDTQYF	TGTGCCAGCAGCGAATTACCCACAGATACGCAGTATTTT
15	TRBV5-4	TRBJ2-1	TRBD2	-	CASSQRGGIYNEQFF	TGTGCCAGCAGCCAGCGGGGCGGGATTTACAATGAGCAGTTCTTC
15	TRBV12-3/TRBV12-4	TRBJ1-6	-	-	CATTLGGSMNSPLHF	TGTGCCACCACCTTGGGGGGTAGTATGAATTCACCCCTCCACTTT
16	TRBV20-1	TRBJ2-1	TRBD2	-	CSARSSERGGRNEQFF	TGCAGTGCTAGATCGTCGGAGCGGGGGGGCAGGAATGAGCAGTTCTTC
16	TRBV7-6	TRBJ2-3	-	-	CASSPPPRGSTDTQYF	TGTGCCAGCAGCCCCCCCCCCCGGGGTAGCACAGATACGCAGTATTTT
18	TRBV28	TRBJ2-2	TRBD2	few	CASRDDERLAANTGELFF	TGTGCCAGCAGAGACGATGAACGACTAGCGGCTAACACCGGGGAGCTGTTTTTT
15	TRBV6-1	TRBJ2-1	-	few	CASSLAPFLVTEQFF	TGTGCCAGCAGCCTCGCCCCCTTCCTGGTCACTGAGCAGTTCTTC
15	TRBV5-6	TRBJ2-2	TRBD2	few	CASSPLAGGPGELFF	TGTGCCAGCAGCCCGCTGGCGGGGGGGCCCGGGGAGCTGTTTTTT
13	TRBV5-1	TRBJ1-5	-	-	CASSRDTDQPQHF	TGCGCCAGCAGCCGGGACACCGATCAGCCCCAGCATTTT
19	TRBV5-1	TRBJ2-7	TRBD1	-	CASSLGGASGGAGAYEQYF	TGCGCCAGCAGCTTGGGGGGAGCCTCAGGGGGCGCCGGTGCATACGAGCAGTACTTC
17	TRBV24-1	TRBJ1-5	-	-	CATSDSRQFRGNQPQHF	TGTGCCACCAGTGACTCTCGACAGTTCCGCGGCAATCAGCCCCAGCATTTT
17	TRBV4-3	TRBJ2-2	-	few	CASSPTLGLSNTGELFF	TGCGCCAGCAGCCCTACTCTAGGGTTGTCGAACACCGGGGAGCTGTTTTTT
18	TRBV3-1	TRBJ2-5	TRBD2	-	CATSPILAGGRLGETQYF	TGTGCCACCTCCCCAATACTAGCGGGGGGGCGCTTAGGAGAGACCCAGTACTTC
15	TRBV4-2	TRBJ1-4	-	few	CASSPSRALNEKLFF	TGTGCCAGCAGCCCGTCGAGGGCCCTGAACGAAAAACTGTTTTTT
15	TRBV15	TRBJ2-6	-	few	CATSVGGNGANVLTF	TGTGCCACCAGCGTCGGTGGTAATGGGGCCAACGTCCTGACTTTC
14	TRBV29-1	TRBJ2-7	-	-	CSATPGHEPYEQYF	TGCAGCGCAACTCCGGGACACGAGCCCTACGAGCAGTACTTC
15	TRBV5-1	TRBJ1-1	TRBD1	-	CASSTTGTGYTEAFF	TGCGCCAGCAGCACTACCGGGACAGGGTACACTGAAGCTTTCTTT
14	TRBV7-9	TRBJ1-2	-	few	CASSLSQGNYGYTF	TGTGCCAGCAGCTTATCCCAGGGGAACTATGGCTACACCTTC
18	TRBV4-1	TRBJ1-4	TRBD1	few	CASSQDIPGTGGREKLFF	TGCGCCAGCAGCCAAGATATCCCCGGGACAGGGGGCAGAGAAAAACTGTTTTTT
11	TRBV7-2	TRBJ2-5	-	many	CASSQRQTQYF	TGTGCCAGCAGCCAGCGGCAGACCCAGTACTTC
15	TRBV15	TRBJ2-1	-	-	CATSRDRDPYNEQFF	TGTGCCACCAGCAGAGATAGGGACCCGTACAATGAGCAGTTCTTC
11	TRBV10-3	TRBJ2-1	-	-	CAISPGNEQFF	TGTGCCATCAGTCCCGGCAATGAGCAGTTCTTC
16	TRBV20-1	TRBJ1-3	TRBD1	-	CSAPGQRSGRGNTIYF	TGCAGTGCTCCGGGACAGCGGTCTGGAAGGGGAAACACCATATATTTT
13	TRBV18	TRBJ1-2	-	-	CASSPEVNYGYTF	TGTGCCAGCTCACCTGAAGTTAACTATGGCTACACCTTC
15	TRBV5-5	TRBJ1-4	-	few	CASSLSLGTNEKLFF	TGTGCCAGCAGCTTGTCCCTAGGCACTAATGAAAAACTGTTTTTT
16	TRBV4-3	TRBJ1-6	-	many	CASSQGNGAINSPLHF	TGCGCCAGCAGCCAAGGAAACGGCGCGATTAATTCACCCCTCCACTTT
15	TRBV12-3/TRBV12-4	TRBJ1-2	-	-	CASSFLGVPFYGYTF	TGTGCCAGCAGTTTTTTAGGCGTCCCCTTTTATGGCTACACCTTC
14	TRBV12-3/TRBV12-4	TRBJ1-4	-	once	CATRRGETNEKLFF	TGTGCCACCCGCCGAGGGGAAACTAATGAAAAACTGTTTTTT
14	TRBV6-5	TRBJ1-3	-	many	CASSYSRQGNTIYF	TGTGCCAGCAGTTACTCGAGGCAGGGGAACACCATATATTTT
14	TRBV12-3/TRBV12-4	TRBJ2-5	TRBD2	many	CASSFPVPRGAQYF	TGTGCCAGCAGTTTCCCGGTCCCCCGGGGGGCCCAGTACTTC
12	TRBV7-2	TRBJ2-3	-	few	CASSRVPDTQYF	TGTGCCAGCAGCCGGGTCCCAGATACGCAGTATTTT
17	TRBV29-1	TRBJ2-5	-	few	CSAQGGRSLGEGETQYF	TGCAGCGCCCAGGGGGGACGCTCCTTAGGAGAGGGGGAGACCCAGTACTTC
14	TRBV5-1	TRBJ1-1	TRBD1	-	CASSKQGAQTEAFF	TGCGCCAGCAGCAAACAGGGGGCTCAAACTGAAGCTTTCTTT
15	TRBV4-3	TRBJ2-7	TRBD2	many	CASSQGTSTSYEQYF	TGCGCCAGCAGCCAAGGGACTAGTACTTCCTACGAGCAGTACTTC
12	TRBV19	TRBJ2-3	-	-	CASARGVDTQYF	TGTGCCAGTGCTAGAGGGGTGGATACGCAGTATTTT